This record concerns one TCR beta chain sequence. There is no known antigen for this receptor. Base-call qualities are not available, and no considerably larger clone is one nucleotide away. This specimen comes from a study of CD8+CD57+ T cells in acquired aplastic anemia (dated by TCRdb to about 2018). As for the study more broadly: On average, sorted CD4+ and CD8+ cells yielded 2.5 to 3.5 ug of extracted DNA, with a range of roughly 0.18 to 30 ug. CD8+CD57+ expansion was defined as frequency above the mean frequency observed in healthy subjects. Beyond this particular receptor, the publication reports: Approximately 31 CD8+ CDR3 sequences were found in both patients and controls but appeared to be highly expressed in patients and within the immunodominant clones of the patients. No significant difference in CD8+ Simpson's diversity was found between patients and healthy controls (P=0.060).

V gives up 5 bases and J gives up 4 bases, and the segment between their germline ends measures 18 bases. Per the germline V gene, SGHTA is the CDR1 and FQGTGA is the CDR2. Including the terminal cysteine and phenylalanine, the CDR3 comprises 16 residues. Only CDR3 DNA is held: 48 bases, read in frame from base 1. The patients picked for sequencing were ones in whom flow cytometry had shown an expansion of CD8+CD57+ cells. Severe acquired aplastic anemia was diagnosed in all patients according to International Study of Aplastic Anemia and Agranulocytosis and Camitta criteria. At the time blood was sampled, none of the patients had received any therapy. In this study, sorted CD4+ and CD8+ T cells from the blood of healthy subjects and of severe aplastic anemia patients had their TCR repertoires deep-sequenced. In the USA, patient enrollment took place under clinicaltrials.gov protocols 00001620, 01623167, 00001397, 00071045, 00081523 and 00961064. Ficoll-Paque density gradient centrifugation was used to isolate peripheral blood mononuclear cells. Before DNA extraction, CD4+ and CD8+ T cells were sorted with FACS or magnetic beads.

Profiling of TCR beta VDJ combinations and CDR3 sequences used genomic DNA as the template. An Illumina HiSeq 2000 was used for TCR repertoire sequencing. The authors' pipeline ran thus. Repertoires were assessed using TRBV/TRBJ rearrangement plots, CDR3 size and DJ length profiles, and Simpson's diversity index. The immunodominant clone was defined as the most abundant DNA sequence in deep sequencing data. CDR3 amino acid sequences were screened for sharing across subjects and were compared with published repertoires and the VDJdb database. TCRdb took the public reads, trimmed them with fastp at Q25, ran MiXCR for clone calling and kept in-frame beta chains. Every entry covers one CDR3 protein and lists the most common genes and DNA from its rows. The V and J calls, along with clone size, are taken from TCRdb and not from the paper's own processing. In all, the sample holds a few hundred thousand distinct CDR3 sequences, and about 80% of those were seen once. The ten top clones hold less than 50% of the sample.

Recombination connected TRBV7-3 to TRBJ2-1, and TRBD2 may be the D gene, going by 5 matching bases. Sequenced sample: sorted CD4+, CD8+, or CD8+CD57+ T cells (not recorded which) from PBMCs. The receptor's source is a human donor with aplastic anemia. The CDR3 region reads CASSPDTGSSYNEQFF. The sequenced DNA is TGTGCCAGCAGCCCTGACACGGGGAGCTCATACAATGAGCAGTTCTTC.